This T cell receptor beta chain stems from a study of T-cell reconstitution after alpha-beta-depleted transplantation in children. This clonotype is labeled as medium-sized. For TCRbeta, the library was prepared with unique molecular identifiers. MiXCR, run by TCRdb on the PCR reads, gives a single entry per CDR3 protein. The sample contains more than 20,000 distinct CDR3 sequences, approximately 11% of which appear only once. This receptor was obtained from a human donor who donated a stem cell graft to a child with chronic granulomatous disease. The specimen was PBMCs from the stem cell graft donor, collected from the stem cell graft.

The CDR3 DNA reads as TGCAGCGTCCGGACAGATATGAGCTCCTACAATGAGCAGTTCTTC. Protein product: CSVRTDMSSYNEQFF. This chain uses TRBV29-1 with TRBJ2-1; D may be TRBD1 (6 bases). Trimming removed 6 bases from V and 0 bases from J, with 15 bases in between. The CDR3 spans 15 residues. The germline V gene encodes CDR1 SQVTM and CDR2 ANQGSEA.